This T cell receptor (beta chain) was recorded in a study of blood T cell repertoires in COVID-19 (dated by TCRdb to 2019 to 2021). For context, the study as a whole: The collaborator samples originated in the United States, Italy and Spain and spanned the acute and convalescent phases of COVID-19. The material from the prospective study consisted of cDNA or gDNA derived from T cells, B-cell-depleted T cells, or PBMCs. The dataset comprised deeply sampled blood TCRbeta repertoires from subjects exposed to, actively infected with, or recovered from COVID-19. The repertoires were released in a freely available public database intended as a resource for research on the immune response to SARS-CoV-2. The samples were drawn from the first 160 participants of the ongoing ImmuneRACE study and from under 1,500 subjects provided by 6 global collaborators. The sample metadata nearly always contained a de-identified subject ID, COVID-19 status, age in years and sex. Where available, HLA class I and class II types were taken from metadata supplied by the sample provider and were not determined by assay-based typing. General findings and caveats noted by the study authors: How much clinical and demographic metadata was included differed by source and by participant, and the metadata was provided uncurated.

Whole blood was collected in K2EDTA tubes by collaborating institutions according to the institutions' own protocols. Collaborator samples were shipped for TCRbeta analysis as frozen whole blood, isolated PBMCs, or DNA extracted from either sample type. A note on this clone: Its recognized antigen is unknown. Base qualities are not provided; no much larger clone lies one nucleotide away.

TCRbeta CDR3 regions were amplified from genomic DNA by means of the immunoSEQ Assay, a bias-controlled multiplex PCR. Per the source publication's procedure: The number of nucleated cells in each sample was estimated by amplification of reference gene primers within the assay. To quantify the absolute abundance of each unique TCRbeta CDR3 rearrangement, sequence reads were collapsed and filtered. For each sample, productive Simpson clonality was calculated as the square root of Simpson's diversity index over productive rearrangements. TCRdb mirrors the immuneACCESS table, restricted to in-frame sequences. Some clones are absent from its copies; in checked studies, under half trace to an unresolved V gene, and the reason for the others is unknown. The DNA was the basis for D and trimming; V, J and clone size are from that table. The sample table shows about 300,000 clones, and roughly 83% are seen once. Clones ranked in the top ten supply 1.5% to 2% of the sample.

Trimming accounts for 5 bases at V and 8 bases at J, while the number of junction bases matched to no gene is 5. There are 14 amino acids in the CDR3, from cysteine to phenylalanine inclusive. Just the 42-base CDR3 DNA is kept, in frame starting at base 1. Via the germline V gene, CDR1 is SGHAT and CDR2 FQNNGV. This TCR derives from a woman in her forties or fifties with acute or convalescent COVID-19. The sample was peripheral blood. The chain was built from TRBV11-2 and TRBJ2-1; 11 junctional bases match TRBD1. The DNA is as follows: TGTGCCAGCAGCCTATGGACAGGGGGCGATGAGCAGTTCTTC. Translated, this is CASSLWTGGDEQFF.